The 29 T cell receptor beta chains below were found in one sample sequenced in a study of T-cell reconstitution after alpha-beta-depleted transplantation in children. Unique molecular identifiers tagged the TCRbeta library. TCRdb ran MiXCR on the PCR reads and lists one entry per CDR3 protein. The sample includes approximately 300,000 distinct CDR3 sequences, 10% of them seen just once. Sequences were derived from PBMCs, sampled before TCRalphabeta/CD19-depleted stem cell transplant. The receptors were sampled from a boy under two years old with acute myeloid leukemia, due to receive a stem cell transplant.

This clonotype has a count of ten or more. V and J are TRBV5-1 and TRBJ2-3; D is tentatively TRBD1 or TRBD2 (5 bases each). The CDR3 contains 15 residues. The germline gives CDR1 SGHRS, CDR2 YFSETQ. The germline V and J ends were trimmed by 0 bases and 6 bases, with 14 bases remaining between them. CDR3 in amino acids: CASSLGTSGSDTQYF. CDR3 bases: TGCGCCAGCAGCTTGGGGACATCGGGGTCCGATACGCAGTATTTT. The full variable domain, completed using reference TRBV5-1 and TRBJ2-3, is KAGVTQTPRYLIKTRGQQVTLSCSPISGHRSVSWYQQTPGQGLQFLFEYFSETQRNKGNFPGRFSGRQFSNSRSEMNVSTLELGDSALYLCASSLGTSGSDTQYFGPGTRLTVL.

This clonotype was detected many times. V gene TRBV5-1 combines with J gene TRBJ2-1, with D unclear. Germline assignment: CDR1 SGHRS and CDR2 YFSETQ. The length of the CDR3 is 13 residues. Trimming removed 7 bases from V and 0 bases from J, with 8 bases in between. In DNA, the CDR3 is TGCGCCAGCCGAGCGAGCTCCTACAATGAGCAGTTCTTC. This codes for CASRASSYNEQFF.

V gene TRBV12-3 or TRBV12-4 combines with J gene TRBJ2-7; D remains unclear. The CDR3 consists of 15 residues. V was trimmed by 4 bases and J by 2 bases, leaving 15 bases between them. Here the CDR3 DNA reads TGTGCCAGCAGTTCCCCAAGTGAGACTCCCTACGAGCAGTACTTC. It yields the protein CASSSPSETPYEQYF.

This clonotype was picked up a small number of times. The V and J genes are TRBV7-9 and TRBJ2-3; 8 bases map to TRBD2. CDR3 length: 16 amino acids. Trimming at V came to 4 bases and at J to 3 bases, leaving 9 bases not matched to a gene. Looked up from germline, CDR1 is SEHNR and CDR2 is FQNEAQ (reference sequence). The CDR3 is CASSWRSGGGTDTQYF. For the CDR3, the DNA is TGTGCCAGCAGCTGGAGGAGCGGGGGAGGGACAGATACGCAGTATTTT.

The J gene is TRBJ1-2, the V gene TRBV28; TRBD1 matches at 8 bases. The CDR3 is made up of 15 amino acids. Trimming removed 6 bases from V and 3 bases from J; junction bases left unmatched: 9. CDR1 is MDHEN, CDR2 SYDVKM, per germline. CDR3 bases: TGTGCCAGCAGCCCCCATGGGACAGGCCACTATGGCTACACCTTC. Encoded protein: CASSPHGTGHYGYTF.

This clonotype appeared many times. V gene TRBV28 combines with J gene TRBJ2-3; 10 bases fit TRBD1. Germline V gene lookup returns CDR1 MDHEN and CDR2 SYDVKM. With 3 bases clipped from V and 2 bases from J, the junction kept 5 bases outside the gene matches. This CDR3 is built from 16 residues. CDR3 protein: CASSFWTGGHTDTQYF. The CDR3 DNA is TGTGCCAGCAGTTTTTGGACAGGGGGGCACACAGATACGCAGTATTTT.

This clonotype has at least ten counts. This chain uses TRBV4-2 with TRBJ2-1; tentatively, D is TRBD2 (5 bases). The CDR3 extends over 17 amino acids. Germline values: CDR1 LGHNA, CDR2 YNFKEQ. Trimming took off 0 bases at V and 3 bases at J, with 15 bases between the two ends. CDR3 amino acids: CASSQDILEAYYNEQFF. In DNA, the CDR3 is TGTGCCAGCAGCCAAGATATACTAGAGGCCTACTACAATGAGCAGTTCTTC.

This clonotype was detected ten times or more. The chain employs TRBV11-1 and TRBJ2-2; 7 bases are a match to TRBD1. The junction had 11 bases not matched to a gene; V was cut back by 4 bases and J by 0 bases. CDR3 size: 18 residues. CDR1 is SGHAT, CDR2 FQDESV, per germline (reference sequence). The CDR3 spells CASSSNLGQPSNTGELFF. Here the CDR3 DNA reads TGTGCCAGCAGCTCAAACTTGGGACAGCCTTCGAACACCGGGGAGCTGTTTTTT.

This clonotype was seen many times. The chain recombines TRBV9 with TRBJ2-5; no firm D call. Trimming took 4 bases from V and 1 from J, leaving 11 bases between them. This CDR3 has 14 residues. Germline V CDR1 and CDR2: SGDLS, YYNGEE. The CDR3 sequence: CASSPHFSQETQYF. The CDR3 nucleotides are TGTGCCAGCAGCCCCCATTTCTCCCAAGAGACCCAGTACTTC.

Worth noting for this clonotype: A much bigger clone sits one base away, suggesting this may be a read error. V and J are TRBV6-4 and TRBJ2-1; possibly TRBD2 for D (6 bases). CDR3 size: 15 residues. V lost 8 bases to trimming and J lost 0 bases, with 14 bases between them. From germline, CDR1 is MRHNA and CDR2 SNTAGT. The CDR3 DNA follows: TGTGCCAGCGGTGTAGGGACTGGCTCCTACAATGAGCAGTTCTTC. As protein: CASGVGTGSYNEQFF.

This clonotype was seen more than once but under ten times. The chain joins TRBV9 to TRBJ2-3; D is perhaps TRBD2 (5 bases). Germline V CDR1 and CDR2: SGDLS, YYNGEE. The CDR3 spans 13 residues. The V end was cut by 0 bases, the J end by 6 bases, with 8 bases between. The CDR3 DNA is TGTGCCAGCAGCGTAGCCGGGAAGGATACGCAGTATTTT. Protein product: CASSVAGKDTQYF.

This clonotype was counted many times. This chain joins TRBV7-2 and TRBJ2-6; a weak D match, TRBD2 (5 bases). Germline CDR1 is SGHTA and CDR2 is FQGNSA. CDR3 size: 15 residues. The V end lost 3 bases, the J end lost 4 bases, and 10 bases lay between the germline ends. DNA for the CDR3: TGTGCCAGCAGCTTGAGGGTGTCAGGGGCCAACGTCCTGACTTTC. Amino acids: CASSLRVSGANVLTF.

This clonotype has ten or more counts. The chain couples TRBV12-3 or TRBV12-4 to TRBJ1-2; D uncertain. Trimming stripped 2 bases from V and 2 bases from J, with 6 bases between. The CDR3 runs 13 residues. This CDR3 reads CASSLISNYGYTF. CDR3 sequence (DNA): TGTGCCAGCAGTTTAATCAGCAACTATGGCTACACCTTC.

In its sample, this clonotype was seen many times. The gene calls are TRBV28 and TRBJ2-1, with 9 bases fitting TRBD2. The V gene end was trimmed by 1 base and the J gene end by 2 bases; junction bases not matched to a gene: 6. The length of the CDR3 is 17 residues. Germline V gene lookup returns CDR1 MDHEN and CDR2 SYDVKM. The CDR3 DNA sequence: TGTGCCAGCAGTTTATTAAGTCAGCGGGGGGCCTACAATGAGCAGTTCTTC. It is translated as CASSLLSQRGAYNEQFF.

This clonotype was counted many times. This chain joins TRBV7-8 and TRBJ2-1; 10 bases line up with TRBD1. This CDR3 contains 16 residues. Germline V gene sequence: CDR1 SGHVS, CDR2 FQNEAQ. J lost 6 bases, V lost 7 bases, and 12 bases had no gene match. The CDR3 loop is CASIKVRDRGPNEQFF. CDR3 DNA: TGTGCCAGCATTAAAGTCCGGGACAGGGGTCCCAATGAGCAGTTCTTC.

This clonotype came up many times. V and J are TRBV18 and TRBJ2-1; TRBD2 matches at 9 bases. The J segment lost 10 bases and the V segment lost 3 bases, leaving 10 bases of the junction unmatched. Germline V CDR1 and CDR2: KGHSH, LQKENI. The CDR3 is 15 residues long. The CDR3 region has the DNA TGTGCCAGCTCACCGGGACTAGCCCGAATGGTGGAGCAGTTCTTC. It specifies CASSPGLARMVEQFF.

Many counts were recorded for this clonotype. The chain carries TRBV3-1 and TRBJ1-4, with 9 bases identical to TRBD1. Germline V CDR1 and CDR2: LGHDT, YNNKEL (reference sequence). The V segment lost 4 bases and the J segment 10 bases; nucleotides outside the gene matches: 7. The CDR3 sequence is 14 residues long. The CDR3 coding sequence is TGTGCCAGCAGCCCTTCGGACAGGGGAGGAAAACTGTTTTTT. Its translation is CASSPSDRGGKLFF.

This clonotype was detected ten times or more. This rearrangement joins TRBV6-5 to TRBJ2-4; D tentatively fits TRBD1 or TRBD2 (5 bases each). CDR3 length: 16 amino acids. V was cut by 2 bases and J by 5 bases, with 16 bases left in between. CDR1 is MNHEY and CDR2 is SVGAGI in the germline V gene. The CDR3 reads CASSYPGSGGQNIQYF. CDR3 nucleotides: TGTGCCAGCAGTTACCCTGGGAGTGGGGGACAAAACATTCAGTACTTC.

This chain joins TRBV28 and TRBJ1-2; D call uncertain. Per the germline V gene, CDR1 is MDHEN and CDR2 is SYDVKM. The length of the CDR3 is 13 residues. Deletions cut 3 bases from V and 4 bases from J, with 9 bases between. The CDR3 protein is CASSLGRRYGYTF. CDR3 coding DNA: TGTGCCAGCAGTTTGGGCCGCCGCTATGGCTACACCTTC.

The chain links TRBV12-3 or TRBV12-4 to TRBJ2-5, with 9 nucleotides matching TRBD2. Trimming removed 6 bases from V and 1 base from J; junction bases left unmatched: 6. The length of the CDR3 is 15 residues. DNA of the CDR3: TGTGCCAGCAGCGGACTAGCGCCGTCCCAAGAGACCCAGTACTTC. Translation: CASSGLAPSQETQYF.

The CDR3: CASSYLDRVGEQYF. CDR3 DNA sequence: TGTGCCAGCAGTTACTTGGACAGGGTCGGGGAGCAGTACTTC. The chain combines TRBV6-5 with TRBJ2-7; 8 bases are shared with TRBD1. V lost 1 base, J lost 7 bases, and 6 bases stayed unmatched. The germline V gene encodes CDR1 MNHEY and CDR2 SVGAGI. There are 14 residues in the CDR3.

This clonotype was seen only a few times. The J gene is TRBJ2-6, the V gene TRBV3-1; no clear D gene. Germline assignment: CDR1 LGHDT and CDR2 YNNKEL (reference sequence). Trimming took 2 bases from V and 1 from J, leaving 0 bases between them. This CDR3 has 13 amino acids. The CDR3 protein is CASSQSGANVLTF. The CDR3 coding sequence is TGTGCCAGCAGCCAATCTGGGGCCAACGTCCTGACTTTC.

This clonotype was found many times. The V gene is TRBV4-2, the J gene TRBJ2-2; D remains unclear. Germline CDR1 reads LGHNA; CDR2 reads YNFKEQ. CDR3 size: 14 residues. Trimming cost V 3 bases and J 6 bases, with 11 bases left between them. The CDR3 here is CASSQTIEPGELFF. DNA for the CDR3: TGTGCCAGCAGCCAGACCATTGAACCCGGGGAGCTGTTTTTT.

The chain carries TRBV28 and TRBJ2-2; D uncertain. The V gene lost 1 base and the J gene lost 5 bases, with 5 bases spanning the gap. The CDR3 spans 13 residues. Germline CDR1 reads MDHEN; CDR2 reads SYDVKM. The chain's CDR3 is CASSLYQTGELFF. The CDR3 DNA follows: TGTGCCAGCAGTTTATACCAAACCGGGGAGCTGTTTTTT.

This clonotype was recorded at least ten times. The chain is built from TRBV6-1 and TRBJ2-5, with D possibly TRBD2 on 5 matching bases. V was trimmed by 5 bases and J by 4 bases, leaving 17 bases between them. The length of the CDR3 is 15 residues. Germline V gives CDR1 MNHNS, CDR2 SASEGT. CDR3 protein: CASSRDTISGETQYF. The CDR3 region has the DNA TGTGCCAGCAGTCGAGACACTATAAGCGGAGAGACCCAGTACTTC.

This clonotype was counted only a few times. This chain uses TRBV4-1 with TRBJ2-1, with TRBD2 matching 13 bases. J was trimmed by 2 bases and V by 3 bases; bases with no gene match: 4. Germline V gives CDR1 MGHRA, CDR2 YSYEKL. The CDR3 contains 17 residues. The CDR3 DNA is TGCGCCAGCAGCCACAAAGGGACTAGCGGGGCCTACAATGAGCAGTTCTTC. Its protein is CASSHKGTSGAYNEQFF.

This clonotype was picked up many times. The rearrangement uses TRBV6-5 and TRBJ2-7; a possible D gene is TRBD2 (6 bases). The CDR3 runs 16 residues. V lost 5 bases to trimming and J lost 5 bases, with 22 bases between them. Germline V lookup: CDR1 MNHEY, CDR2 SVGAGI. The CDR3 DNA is TGTGCCAGCAGTCCTCTCGGGGGAGCGAATGGAAACGAGCAGTACTTC. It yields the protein CASSPLGGANGNEQYF.

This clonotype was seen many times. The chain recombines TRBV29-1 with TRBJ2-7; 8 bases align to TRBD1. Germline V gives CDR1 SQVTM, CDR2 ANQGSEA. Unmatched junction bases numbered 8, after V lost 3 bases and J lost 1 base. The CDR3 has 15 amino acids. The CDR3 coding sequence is TGCAGCGTTGACATGCAGGGGGCGGAATCCTACGAGCAGTACTTC. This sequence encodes CSVDMQGAESYEQYF.

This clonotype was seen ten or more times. The CDR3 protein is CASSEGTGGYEQYF. The DNA for the CDR3 is TGTGCCAGCAGCGAGGGGACAGGGGGCTACGAGCAGTACTTC. The J gene is TRBJ2-7, the V gene TRBV9; 11 bases are shared with TRBD1. With V trimmed by 3 bases and J by 3 bases, 2 bases remained unmatched. The CDR3 runs to 14 residues. Germline loops: CDR1 SGDLS, CDR2 YYNGEE.